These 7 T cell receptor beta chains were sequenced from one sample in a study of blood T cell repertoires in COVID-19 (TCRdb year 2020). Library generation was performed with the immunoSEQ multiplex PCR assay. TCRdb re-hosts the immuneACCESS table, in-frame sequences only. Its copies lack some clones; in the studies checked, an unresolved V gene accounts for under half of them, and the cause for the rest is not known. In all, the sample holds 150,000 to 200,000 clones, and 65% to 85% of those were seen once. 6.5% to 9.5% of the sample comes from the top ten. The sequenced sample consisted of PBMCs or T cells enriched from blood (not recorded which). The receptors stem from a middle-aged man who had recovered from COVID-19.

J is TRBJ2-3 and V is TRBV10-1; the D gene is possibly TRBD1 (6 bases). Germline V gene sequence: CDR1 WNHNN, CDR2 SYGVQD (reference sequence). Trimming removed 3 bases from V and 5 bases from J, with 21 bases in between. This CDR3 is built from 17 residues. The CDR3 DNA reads TGCGCCAGCAGTGAAAGGCTAGGGCAGGGGCGAAAAGATACGCAGTATTTT. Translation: CASSERLGQGRKDTQYF.

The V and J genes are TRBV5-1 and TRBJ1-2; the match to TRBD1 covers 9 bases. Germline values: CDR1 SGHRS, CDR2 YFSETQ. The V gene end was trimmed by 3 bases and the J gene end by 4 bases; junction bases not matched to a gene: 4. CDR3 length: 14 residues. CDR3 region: CASSWGQGGYGYTF. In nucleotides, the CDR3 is TGCGCCAGCAGCTGGGGACAGGGAGGCTATGGCTACACCTTC.

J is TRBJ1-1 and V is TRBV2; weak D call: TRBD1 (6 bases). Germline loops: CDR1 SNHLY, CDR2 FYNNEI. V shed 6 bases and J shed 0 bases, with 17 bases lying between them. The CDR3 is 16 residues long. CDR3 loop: CASSHPRTGMNTEAFF. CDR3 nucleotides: TGTGCCAGCAGCCATCCAAGAACAGGGATGAACACTGAAGCTTTCTTT.

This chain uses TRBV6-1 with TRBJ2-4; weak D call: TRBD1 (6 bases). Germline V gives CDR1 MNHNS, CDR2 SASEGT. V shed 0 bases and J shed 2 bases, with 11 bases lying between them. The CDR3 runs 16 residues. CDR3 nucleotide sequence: TGTGCCAGCAGTGAAGCGGACAGAAAGACCAAAAACATTCAGTACTTC. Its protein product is CASSEADRKTKNIQYF.

The CDR3: CASSLASGASDEQFF. As DNA, the CDR3 is TGTGCCAGCAGCTTAGCTAGCGGGGCTTCGGATGAGCAGTTCTTC. The chain uses TRBV13 and TRBJ2-1; 9 bases fit TRBD2. Germline loops: CDR1 PRHDT, CDR2 FYEKMQ (reference sequence). The ends lost 1 base at V and 8 bases at J; junction bases unmatched: 6. The CDR3 has 15 residues.

The CDR3: CASSERSPLHF. In DNA form, the CDR3 reads TGTGCCAGCAGTGAGAGGTCACCCCTCCACTTT. V usage is TRBV6-1 and J usage is TRBJ1-6; unclear D gene. Germline V gene sequence: CDR1 MNHNS, CDR2 SASEGT. V was shortened by 3 bases and J by 10 bases, with 4 bases between the two germline ends. This CDR3 spans 11 amino acids.

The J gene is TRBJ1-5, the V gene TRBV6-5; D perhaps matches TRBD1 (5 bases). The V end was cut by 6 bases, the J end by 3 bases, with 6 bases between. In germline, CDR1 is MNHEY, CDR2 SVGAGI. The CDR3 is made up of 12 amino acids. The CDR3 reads CASRTVNQPQHF. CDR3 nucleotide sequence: TGTGCCAGCAGGACAGTCAATCAGCCCCAGCATTTT.